Listed below are T cell receptor beta chains from one sample, sequenced in a study of control samples from healthy donors and cancer patients. The repertoire was sequenced with immunoSEQ multiplex PCR; TCRdb's copy has only in-frame clones and lacks some. Of over 150,000 clones in the sample, around 92% are singletons; the top ten hold roughly 2.1%. The specimen was blood. The receptors derive from a woman between 40 and 55 years old in good health. CDR3s leave out the opening cysteine and the closing phenylalanine or tryptophan. Each record gives: D gene, J gene, V gene, CDR3 length, CDR3 protein. The D gene is left open where the match is weak.

- TRBJ2-2 TRBV27 11 ASSFPSTGELF
TRBD2 TRBJ2-1 TRBV4-2 17 ASSHPSGGATSSYNEQF
- TRBJ2-3 TRBV20-1 9 SATFRDTQY
- TRBJ1-3 TRBV15 14 ATSRDEGFSGNTIY
- TRBJ2-1 TRBV9 11 ASSWGKYNEQF
- TRBJ2-3 TRBV7-9 10 ASSLNMDTQY
TRBD1 TRBJ1-5 TRBV6-1 17 ASSEGLYSVRGLGQPQH
TRBD2 TRBJ2-2 TRBV4-2 15 ASSQGSSGGPVGELF
- TRBJ1-3 TRBV1 15 TSSHRDSNFPGNTIY
TRBD2 TRBJ2-1 TRBV6-5 14 ASSYSSGLAGAEQF
TRBD1 TRBJ1-2 TRBV5-8 11 ASSFRTGAGYT
- TRBJ1-3 TRBV1 15 TSSQGSDGSSGNTIY
TRBD1 TRBJ1-5 TRBV27 13 ASSLGGQGSQPQH
- TRBJ1-1 TRBV7-9 13 ASTPPRSGATEAF
- TRBJ1-2 TRBV5-5 10 ASSSTVGGYT
- TRBJ1-6 TRBV14 15 AKRTSSIGSYNSPLH
TRBD1 TRBJ2-6 TRBV28 18 ASSLLDRGTVSSGANVLT
- TRBJ2-7 TRBV15 11 ATSRGLVYEQY
TRBD1 TRBJ1-3 TRBV5-4 14 ASNQGAPSSGNTIY
- TRBJ2-7 TRBV5-5 9 ASSSDYEQY
- TRBJ1-3 TRBV6-5 12 ASSYGGSGNTIY
- TRBJ1-2 TRBV5-1 13 ASSLEPTGNYGYT
TRBD1 TRBJ2-5 TRBV3-1/TRBV3-2 13 ASSQESRGQETQY
TRBD2 TRBJ2-1 TRBV7-6 15 ASSRIRGTSGYNEQF
- TRBJ1-6 TRBV5-1 13 ASSLDAQSGGSLH
- TRBJ1-2 TRBV7-3 8 ASSLNDNT
- TRBJ1-2 TRBV9 12 ASSPNVGNYGYT
- TRBJ1-1 TRBV3-1/TRBV3-2 13 ASSQDIGIVAEAF
TRBD2 TRBJ2-7 TRBV6-1 12 ASSEAPGGYEQY
TRBD1 TRBJ2-7 TRBV19 13 ASSPWTGLSYEQY
- TRBJ1-2 TRBV27 12 ASTSLRGPYGYT
- TRBJ1-4 TRBV6-6 13 ASSLVTSGSEKLF
TRBD1 TRBJ2-1 TRBV4-1 12 ASSQGTGGNEQF
- TRBJ2-3 TRBV5-1 12 ASSLRAGADTQY
- TRBJ1-2 TRBV29-1 10 SAEGVVYGYT
- TRBJ1-5 TRBV5-1 13 ASSLGSSSNQPQH
- TRBJ1-1 TRBV19 12 ASSILDLNTEAF